This passage covers 8 T cell receptor beta chains from one sample sequenced in a study of blood T cell repertoires in COVID-19. Produced via immunoSEQ multiplex PCR; TCRdb's table is partial and in-frame only. The sample consists of 40,000 or so clones, roughly 80% of them appearing once. Sample: peripheral blood. The receptors stem from a human donor with acute or convalescent COVID-19. The donor label of this sample is uncertain.

This chain connects TRBV18 to TRBJ2-7; D might be TRBD2 (5 bases). The V gene lost 6 bases and the J gene lost 0 bases, with 9 bases spanning the gap. The CDR3 extends over 13 amino acids. The germline V gene encodes CDR1 KGHSH and CDR2 LQKENI. The CDR3 reads CASSRGNSYEQYF. CDR3 nucleotides: TGTGCCAGCTCCCGAGGGAACTCCTACGAGCAGTACTTC.

The J gene is TRBJ1-3, the V gene TRBV27; a possible D gene is TRBD1 (6 bases). V lost 5 bases and J 0 bases, leaving 20 bases between the germline ends. Germline CDR1 MNHEY, CDR2 SMNVEV (reference sequence). The CDR3 runs to 18 residues. In DNA form, the CDR3 reads TGTGCCAGCAGTCGTCAAGGTTTTACAGGGACCTCTGGAAACACCATATATTTT. Residues: CASSRQGFTGTSGNTIYF.

This chain links TRBV28 with TRBJ1-1, with D maybe TRBD1 (6 bases). The V gene lost 8 bases and the J gene lost 5 bases, with 21 bases spanning the gap. Germline V gives CDR1 MDHEN, CDR2 SYDVKM. This CDR3 contains 15 residues. The CDR3 is CASSNSDRFPTEAFF. CDR3 in DNA: TGTGCCAGCTCAAATTCTGACAGGTTTCCAACTGAAGCTTTCTTT.

This chain links TRBV12-5 with TRBJ1-5; TRBD1 agrees at 9 bases. After removal of 3 bases from V and 2 bases from J, the junction contained 5 bases not matched to a gene. Looked up from germline, CDR1 is LGHNT and CDR2 is FRNRAP. This CDR3 contains 16 residues. The CDR3 DNA is TGTGCTAGTGGTTTCACTACAGGGGGCGGCAATCAGCCCCAGCATTTT. As protein: CASGFTTGGGNQPQHF.

The chain joins TRBV19 to TRBJ2-3; TRBD2 matches at 9 bases. V was pared by 5 bases and J by 0 bases, with 12 bases of the junction left unmatched. The CDR3 is 18 amino acids. The germline gives CDR1 LNHDA, CDR2 SQIVND (reference sequence). The CDR3 nucleotides read TGTGCCAGTAGTGGGGGGGTGCTGACTAGCGGAAGCACAGATACGCAGTATTTT. It yields the protein CASSGGVLTSGSTDTQYF.

Concerning this clone itself: One end of the junction fails to match germline, which may point to a read error. The V and J genes are TRBV10-1 and TRBJ1-2, with TRBD1 matching 10 bases. In germline, CDR1 is WNHNN, CDR2 SYGVQD (reference sequence). CDR3 size: 12 residues. The CDR3 region is CATSRQGAPYTF. The CDR3 DNA sequence: TGCGCCACCAGTCGACAGGGGGCCCCCTACACCTTC.

The rearrangement links TRBV29-1 to TRBJ2-4, with 9 bases that match TRBD1. This CDR3 spans 15 amino acids. CDR1 SQVTM and CDR2 ANQGSEA come from the germline V gene. V was pared by 2 bases and J by 1 base, with 3 bases of the junction left unmatched. CDR3 in amino acids: CSVEFGQGAKNIQYF. The CDR3 coding sequence is TGCAGCGTTGAATTTGGACAGGGGGCCAAAAACATTCAGTACTTC.

V is TRBV28 and J is TRBJ2-7; 8 bases align to TRBD2. The V gene's germline CDR1 is MDHEN and CDR2 SYDVKM. V lost 4 bases to trimming and J lost 4 bases; unmatched junction nucleotides: 9. CDR3 size: 15 residues. The CDR3 region has the DNA TGTGCCAGCAGTTCCCCGAGCGGGAGAGTATACGAGCAGTACTTC. Amino acids: CASSSPSGRVYEQYF. The variable domain in full, completed from reference TRBV28 and TRBJ2-7, reads DVKVTQSSRYLVKRTGEKVFLECVQDMDHENMFWYRQDPGLGLRLIYFSYDVKMKEKGDIPEGYSVSREKKERFSLILESASTNQTSMYLCASSSPSGRVYEQYFGPGTRLTVT.